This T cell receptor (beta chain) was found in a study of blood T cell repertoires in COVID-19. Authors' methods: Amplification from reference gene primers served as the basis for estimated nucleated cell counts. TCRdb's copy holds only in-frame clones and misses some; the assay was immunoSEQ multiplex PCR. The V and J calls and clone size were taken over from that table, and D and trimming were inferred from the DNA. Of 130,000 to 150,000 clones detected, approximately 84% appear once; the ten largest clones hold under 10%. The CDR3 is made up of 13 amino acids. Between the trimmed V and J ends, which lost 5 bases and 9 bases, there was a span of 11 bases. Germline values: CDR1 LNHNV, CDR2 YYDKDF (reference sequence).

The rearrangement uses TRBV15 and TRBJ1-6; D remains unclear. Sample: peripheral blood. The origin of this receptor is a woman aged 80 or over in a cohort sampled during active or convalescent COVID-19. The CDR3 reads CATSAFRGSPLHF. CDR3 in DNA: TGTGCCACCAGCGCCTTCCGGGGTTCACCCCTCCACTTT.